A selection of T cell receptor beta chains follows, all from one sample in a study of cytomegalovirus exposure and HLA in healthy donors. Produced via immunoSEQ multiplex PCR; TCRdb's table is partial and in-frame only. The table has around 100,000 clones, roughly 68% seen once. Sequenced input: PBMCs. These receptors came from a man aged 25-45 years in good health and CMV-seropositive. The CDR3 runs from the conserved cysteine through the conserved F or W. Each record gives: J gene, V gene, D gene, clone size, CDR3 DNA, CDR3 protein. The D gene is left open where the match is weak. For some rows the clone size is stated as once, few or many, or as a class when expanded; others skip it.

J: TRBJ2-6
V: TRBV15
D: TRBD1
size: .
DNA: TGTGCCACCTCAGGGGGCCACGTTGGGGCCAACGTCCTGACTTTC
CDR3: CATSGGHVGANVLTF

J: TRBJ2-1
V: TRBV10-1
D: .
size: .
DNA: TGCGCCAGCAGTGAGTCCCCCAGGACAGTATACAATGAGCAGTTCTTC
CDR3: CASSESPRTVYNEQFF

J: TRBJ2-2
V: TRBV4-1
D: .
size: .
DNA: TGCGCCAGCAGTCGGACTATCACCGGGGAGCTGTTTTTT
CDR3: CASSRTITGELFF

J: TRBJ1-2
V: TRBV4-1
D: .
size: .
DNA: TGCGCCAGCAGCCAAGCCAGAAACTATGGCTACACCTTC
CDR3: CASSQARNYGYTF

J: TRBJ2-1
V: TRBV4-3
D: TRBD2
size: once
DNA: TGCGCCAGCAGCCAAGATGCTAGCGGGAGGAATGAGCAGTTCTTC
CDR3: CASSQDASGRNEQFF

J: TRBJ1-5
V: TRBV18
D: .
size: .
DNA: TGTGCCAGCTCACCGCCTGATTTGGGCCGCAATCAGCCCCAGCATTTT
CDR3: CASSPPDLGRNQPQHF

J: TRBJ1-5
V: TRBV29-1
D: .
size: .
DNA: TGCAGCGCCAAAACGACAGGTTCGACGGCGGATAGGAATCAGCCCCAGCATTTT
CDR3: CSAKTTGSTADRNQPQHF

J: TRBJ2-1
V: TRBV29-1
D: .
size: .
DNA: TGCAGCGTTGAAAGCCGCAGGGCGAATGAGCAGTTCTTC
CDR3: CSVESRRANEQFF

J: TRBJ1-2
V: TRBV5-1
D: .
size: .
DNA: TGCGCCAGCAGCTTCGGACAGTCCTCTAACTATGGCTACACCTTC
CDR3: CASSFGQSSNYGYTF

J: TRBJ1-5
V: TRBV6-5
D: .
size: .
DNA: TGTGCCAGCAGTTACGGGGCAGCGACAGGACAGCCCCAGCATTTT
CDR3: CASSYGAATGQPQHF

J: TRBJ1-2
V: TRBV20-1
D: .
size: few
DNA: TGCAGTGCTAGAGCCCCGCGGGGCTACACCTTC
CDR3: CSARAPRGYTF